The clone carrying this T cell receptor (beta chain) was seen a few times. The antigen is not known. This specimen comes from a study of T-cell memory formation after mild COVID-19. Study results and caveats: Contracting CD4+ clones lay largely in CM and EM, with CD8+ ones residing in EMRA. Cross-reactive memory appears to have joined, as suggested by some responding clones showing up in pre-infection memory.

The ends lost 1 base at V and 8 bases at J; junction bases unmatched: 7. This CDR3 comprises 15 residues. Germline CDR1 reads MGHDK; CDR2 reads SYGVNS. After 5'RACE with constant-segment primers, TCR alpha and TCR beta cDNA libraries carrying sample barcodes and UMIs were obtained. Using its own MiXCR run on the 5' RACE reads, TCRdb lists one record per CDR3 protein. Among roughly 160,000 distinct CDR3 sequences, around 13% were seen once, and the ten largest hold approximately 3.5%. The source of this sequence is a man between 18 and 29 years old who had mild COVID-19 (a few samples of this study predate the infection). Cell type and time point are not known. The sample was PBMCs or a T cell subset sorted from them (not recorded which). This rearrangement joins TRBV25-1 to TRBJ2-1; 8 bases fit TRBD2. The CDR3 loop reads CASSESGLGRYEQFF. Written as DNA, the CDR3 is TGTGCCAGCAGTGAATCGGGACTAGGGCGCTATGAGCAGTTCTTC.